The rows below give T cell receptor beta chains drawn from one sample of a study of blood T cell repertoires in COVID-19. Method: immunoSEQ multiplex PCR; TCRdb's copy keeps in-frame clones and lacks some. The sample holds roughly 110,000 clones, more than 70% seen once. Material: peripheral blood. The origin of the receptors is a man aged 70 or older with acute or convalescent COVID-19. Each CDR3 is given with its conserved first and last residue. A D gene is named only where the DNA matches it firmly. A clone size is listed for some rows: how often the clone was seen (once, few, many), or a class if it is expanded.

v_gene	abundance	d_gene	j_gene	len	CDR3aa	CDR3nt
TRBV24-1	once	TRBD1	TRBJ2-2	16	CATSASGQGGSGELFF	TGTGCCACCAGTGCCTCGGGACAGGGGGGCTCCGGGGAGCTGTTTTTT
TRBV4-3	-	-	TRBJ1-1	12	CASSHLGTEAFF	TGCGCCAGCAGCCACCTAGGAACTGAAGCTTTCTTT
TRBV19	-	-	TRBJ2-2	15	CASRSGRVRTGELFF	TGTGCCAGTAGGTCAGGCAGGGTGAGAACCGGGGAGCTGTTTTTT
TRBV2	many	-	TRBJ2-5	11	CASRELWAQYF	TGTGCCAGCCGGGAACTTTGGGCCCAGTACTTC
TRBV5-1	-	TRBD2	TRBJ2-1	15	CASSSLAGNYNEQFF	TGCGCCAGCAGCTCACTAGCGGGGAACTACAATGAGCAGTTCTTC
TRBV7-3	-	-	TRBJ1-1	13	CASSLTSQTEAFF	TGTGCCAGCAGCTTAACCAGTCAGACTGAAGCTTTCTTT
TRBV5-6	-	-	TRBJ2-2	14	CASSYRPGTGELFF	TGTGCCAGCAGCTACCGACCAGGGACCGGGGAGCTGTTTTTT
TRBV19	-	-	TRBJ2-4	14	CASSTVGTKNIQYF	TGTGCCAGTAGTACCGTCGGGACCAAAAACATTCAGTACTTC
TRBV29-1	-	TRBD1	TRBJ2-5	9	CSVGDRGHF	TGCAGCGTGGGGGACAGGGGTCACTTC
TRBV9	-	TRBD1	TRBJ1-5	15	CASSKTGQDNQPQHF	TGTGCCAGCTCCAAGACTGGACAGGACAATCAGCCCCAGCATTTT